The T cell receptor beta chain described here comes from a study of cytomegalovirus exposure and HLA in healthy donors. Study-level points and caveats: It was reportedly the case that the classifier diagnosed cytomegalovirus status with high specificity and sensitivity.

CDR3 length: 13 residues. Germline loops: CDR1 SGHTA, CDR2 FQGNSA. Trimming removed 5 bases at V and 4 bases at J, with 12 bases between. As regards this clone: Its antigen is undetermined.

PCR used 60 Vbeta primers and 13 Jbeta primers. Some clones are missing from TCRdb's copy, which holds only in-frame ones; the method was immunoSEQ multiplex PCR. In the table there are some 85,000 clones, about four fifths of which are singletons. The chain couples TRBV7-2 to TRBJ2-7; D unclear. The receptor was isolated from a man between 18 and 29 years old in good health and CMV-seropositive. Sequences were obtained from PBMCs. The CDR3, as DNA: TGTGCCAGCAGCAATCCTAGTGATTACGAGCAGTACTTC. Protein: CASSNPSDYEQYF.